Listed below are T cell receptor beta chains from one sample, sequenced in a study of cytomegalovirus exposure and HLA in healthy donors. Assay: immunoSEQ multiplex PCR; the TCRdb copy retains only in-frame clones and omits some. The sample has fewer than 200,000 clones, approximately 85% seen once. The sequenced sample consisted of PBMCs. Receptor source: a man younger than 30 in good health and CMV-seropositive. Both conserved end residues are part of each CDR3.

j_call: TRBJ1-1
v_call: TRBV9
cdr3_aa: CASSKAGEGTEAFF

j_call: TRBJ1-4
v_call: TRBV18
cdr3_aa: CASSRTGRGRDNEKLFF

j_call: TRBJ2-7
v_call: TRBV4-3
cdr3_aa: CASSLQRGDVYEQYF

j_call: TRBJ2-3
v_call: TRBV25-1
cdr3_aa: CASSEPGLADADTQYF

j_call: TRBJ2-7
v_call: TRBV21-1
cdr3_aa: CASSKMWDRAYEQYF

j_call: TRBJ1-2
v_call: TRBV5-1
cdr3_aa: CASSGTREGYTF

j_call: TRBJ2-5
v_call: TRBV9
cdr3_aa: CASSVGAGIETQYF

j_call: TRBJ2-2
v_call: TRBV11-3
cdr3_aa: CASSFVRNTGELFF

j_call: TRBJ2-2
v_call: TRBV6-1
cdr3_aa: CASQRGVNTGELFF

j_call: TRBJ1-4
v_call: TRBV2
cdr3_aa: CASMVGRQATNEKLFF

j_call: TRBJ1-2
v_call: TRBV6-1
cdr3_aa: CATPVADYYGYTF

j_call: TRBJ2-3
v_call: TRBV5-6
cdr3_aa: CASSLNRDRDTDTQYF

j_call: TRBJ1-4
v_call: TRBV6-5
cdr3_aa: CASSYSAGGEKLFF

j_call: TRBJ2-1
v_call: TRBV7-3
cdr3_aa: CASSVYQGALNEQFF

j_call: TRBJ1-6
v_call: TRBV7-7
cdr3_aa: CASSLARDSPLHF

j_call: TRBJ1-5
v_call: TRBV7-9
cdr3_aa: CASSDDRGSNQPQHF

j_call: TRBJ1-2
v_call: TRBV7-2
cdr3_aa: CASRAGGAGYTF

j_call: TRBJ1-1
v_call: TRBV7-9
cdr3_aa: CASSPTGTGNTEAFF

j_call: TRBJ2-3
v_call: TRBV7-8
cdr3_aa: CASSLALAGGQIDTQYF

j_call: TRBJ1-3
v_call: TRBV14
cdr3_aa: CASSSSSGNTIYF

j_call: TRBJ2-7
v_call: TRBV30
cdr3_aa: CAWSKTGPGEQYF

j_call: TRBJ2-7
v_call: TRBV10-3
cdr3_aa: CAISFQGGSSNEQYF

j_call: TRBJ2-7
v_call: TRBV7-2
cdr3_aa: CASSGRGAEQYF

j_call: TRBJ2-3
v_call: TRBV9
cdr3_aa: CASSVGGGGATRDTQYF

j_call: TRBJ2-1
v_call: TRBV19
cdr3_aa: CATGWGVRNNEQFF

j_call: TRBJ2-5
v_call: TRBV7-2
cdr3_aa: CASSQASAGGTQYF

j_call: TRBJ1-2
v_call: TRBV30
cdr3_aa: CAWIQTPYGYTF

j_call: TRBJ2-7
v_call: TRBV30
cdr3_aa: CAWSVGSRTGYEQYF

j_call: TRBJ1-1
v_call: TRBV19
cdr3_aa: CASSPLTSLTEAFF

j_call: TRBJ2-5
v_call: TRBV5-1
cdr3_aa: CASSSGQGPEETQYF

j_call: TRBJ2-1
v_call: TRBV7-2
cdr3_aa: CASSLEGTIRFNEQFF

j_call: TRBJ1-4
v_call: TRBV9
cdr3_aa: CASSVGGGGSNEKLFF

j_call: TRBJ2-5
v_call: TRBV15
cdr3_aa: CATSSRDQETQYF

j_call: TRBJ2-1
v_call: TRBV25-1
cdr3_aa: CASSEQPNNEQFF

j_call: TRBJ2-5
v_call: TRBV7-9
cdr3_aa: CASSLAERGRETQYF

j_call: TRBJ2-3
v_call: TRBV18
cdr3_aa: CASSNGQIDTDTQYF

j_call: TRBJ1-3
v_call: TRBV7-2
cdr3_aa: CASSPRGPTGNTIYF

j_call: TRBJ2-3
v_call: TRBV14
cdr3_aa: CASSRASGGAMDTQYF

j_call: TRBJ2-1
v_call: TRBV5-5
cdr3_aa: CASSRAGAFYNEQFF

j_call: TRBJ1-6
v_call: TRBV13
cdr3_aa: CASSFGQANSPLHF

j_call: TRBJ1-2
v_call: TRBV30
cdr3_aa: CAWSQGRGGRYDYGYTF

j_call: TRBJ1-1
v_call: TRBV5-1
cdr3_aa: CASSLRTGANTEAFF

j_call: TRBJ2-7
v_call: TRBV4-3
cdr3_aa: CASSQQEGDLYEQYF

j_call: TRBJ1-1
v_call: TRBV11-3
cdr3_aa: CASSGTGYVEAFF

j_call: TRBJ2-1
v_call: TRBV5-1
cdr3_aa: CASSSPGTGANNEQFF

j_call: TRBJ2-7
v_call: TRBV27
cdr3_aa: CASSRVGSYEQYF

j_call: TRBJ2-3
v_call: TRBV30
cdr3_aa: CAWSVRLAKDTQYF

j_call: TRBJ2-7
v_call: TRBV5-4
cdr3_aa: CASSQNGRDEQYF

j_call: TRBJ2-3
v_call: TRBV6-5
cdr3_aa: CASSYPGTGDTQYF

j_call: TRBJ2-5
v_call: TRBV6-1
cdr3_aa: CASSEPTEQETQYF

j_call: TRBJ1-6
v_call: TRBV15
cdr3_aa: CATSRDKRGAGSPLHF

j_call: TRBJ1-6
v_call: TRBV15
cdr3_aa: CATTERKDNSPLHF

j_call: TRBJ2-5
v_call: TRBV11-2
cdr3_aa: CASSSQTGWETQYF

j_call: TRBJ1-5
v_call: TRBV30
cdr3_aa: CAWAPPGQGAWGSQPQHF

j_call: TRBJ2-1
v_call: TRBV14
cdr3_aa: CASSQGKTGHEQFF

j_call: TRBJ2-7
v_call: TRBV5-4
cdr3_aa: CASSWGTNNNYEQYF

j_call: TRBJ1-1
v_call: TRBV11-2
cdr3_aa: CASSPQGRTEAFF